What follows is one T cell receptor beta chain and its context. Its specificity is unknown. Use of 60 Vbeta and 13 Jbeta primers characterized the PCR. The method was immunoSEQ multiplex PCR; TCRdb's version includes in-frame clones alone and lacks a portion of them. Seen here are approximately 150,000 clones, roughly 70% observed once, and the top ten hold 3.1%. CDR3 length: 16 amino acids. Per germline, CDR1 SGHDN and CDR2 FVKESK. Trimming pared 1 base from V and 1 base from J, leaving 12 bases between. This specimen comes from a study of cytomegalovirus exposure and HLA in healthy donors. Study overall: In terms of ancestry, the Caucasian-associated cluster contained 75% to 90% of the approximately 430 genotyped donors. Findings of the study overall: Productive rates of about 90% or about 30% were seen for most TCR beta V segments in an earlier analysis. Analyses of presence/absence relied on an assumption of roughly uniform sequencing depth across donors. In a later analysis, a missense DCLRE1C variant was linked to TCR beta V- and J-gene trimming.

The TCR was taken from a male donor in good health and CMV-seronegative. This chain joins TRBV14 and TRBJ2-3; tentative D call: TRBD2 (5 bases). Sequencing input: PBMCs. The CDR3 bases are TGTGCCAGCAGCCAAGCGGGTCTAGCCGGCACAGATACGCAGTATTTT. This translates into CASSQAGLAGTDTQYF.